A single sample gave rise to the 5 T cell receptor beta chains below, sequenced in a study of blood T cell repertoires in COVID-19. The data were produced by immunoSEQ multiplex PCR, yet TCRdb's version contains in-frame clones alone and is incomplete. This sample has about 190,000 clones, with about 81% found just once. Input material: peripheral blood. The receptor source for this set is a woman older than 75 with COVID-19, enrolled during active disease.

This clone occurred once. The chain recombines TRBV4-3 with TRBJ2-1; 7 bases map to TRBD2. CDR3 length: 15 residues. V lost 1 base, J lost 4 bases, and 4 bases stayed unmatched. Germline V gene lookup returns CDR1 LGHNA and CDR2 YSLEER. CDR3 region: CASSQVSSGYNEQFF. DNA for the CDR3: TGCGCCAGCAGCCAAGTCTCTAGCGGATACAATGAGCAGTTCTTC.

This chain's CDR3 is CASSLEAGRSLEAFF. The DNA of the CDR3 is TGTGCCAGCAGCTTGGAGGCGGGGCGAAGCCTTGAAGCTTTCTTT. V and J are TRBV5-4 and TRBJ1-1, with a possible D match to TRBD1 (5 bases). Germline V gene data show CDR1 as SGHNT and CDR2 as YYREEE (reference sequence). The length of the CDR3 is 15 residues. V lost 0 bases and J 7 bases, leaving 16 bases between the germline ends.

The chain has TRBV6-6 and TRBJ1-3; D might be TRBD1 (5 bases). Trimming cost V 4 bases and J 8 bases, with 9 bases left between them. The CDR3 totals 12 residues. Germline lookup yields CDR1 MNHNY and CDR2 SVGAGI (reference sequence). CDR3 DNA: TGTGCCAGCAGTTTGACAGAGGACACCATATATTTT. Amino acids: CASSLTEDTIYF.

The chain employs TRBV2 and TRBJ1-2; a weak D match, TRBD1 (5 bases). The length of the CDR3 is 13 residues. V shed 3 bases and J shed 2 bases, with 7 bases lying between them. The germline CDR1 and CDR2 sequences are SNHLY and FYNNEI. Written as DNA, the CDR3 is TGTGCCAGCAGTGAGGCAGGGAACTATGGCTACACCTTC. This encodes CASSEAGNYGYTF.

The chain employs TRBV5-1 and TRBJ2-5; 9 bases fit TRBD2. The V gene end was trimmed by 6 bases and the J gene end by 2 bases; junction bases not matched to a gene: 2. CDR1 and CDR2 (germline): SGHRS, YFSETQ. This CDR3 is built from 13 residues. The CDR3 DNA reads TGCGCCAGCAATGCGGGGGGGCAAGAGACCCAGTACTTC. Translating it yields CASNAGGQETQYF.